The 16 T cell receptor beta chains in this list originate from one sample, sequenced in a study of T cell repertoires in enteric fever. One entry per CDR3 protein results from TCRdb running MiXCR on the reads. The sample consists of 1,500 to 2,000 distinct CDR3 sequences, 30% to 45% of them appearing once. The sequenced sample was CCR7- CD38- CD4+ T cells from PBMCs. The receptors originated from a human donor with Salmonella enteric fever, either typhoid or paratyphoid (not recorded which).

The rearrangement joins TRBV5-1 to TRBJ2-2, with a tentative D call TRBD2 (6 bases). CDR3 size: 14 residues. Germline V gene sequence: CDR1 SGHRS, CDR2 YFSETQ. Between the trimmed V and J ends, which lost 5 bases and 4 bases, there was a span of 12 bases. The CDR3 DNA follows: TGCGCCAGCAGAACGGGTAGCGGCACCGGGGAGCTGTTTTTT. Translating it yields CASRTGSGTGELFF.

The chain joins TRBV7-3 to TRBJ2-1; 11 positions agree with TRBD2. The ends lost 7 bases at V and 4 bases at J; junction bases unmatched: 6. The CDR3 is 15 residues long. Germline V gene sequence: CDR1 SGHTA, CDR2 FQGTGA. The chain's CDR3 is CASMVAGGQYNEQFF. CDR3 bases: TGTGCCAGCATGGTAGCGGGAGGGCAGTACAATGAGCAGTTCTTC. Drawing the rest from reference TRBV7-3 and TRBJ2-1, the complete variable domain is GAGVSQTPSNKVTEKGKYVELRCDPISGHTALYWYRQSLGQGPEFLIYFQGTGAADDSGLPNDRFFAVRPEGSVSTLKIQRTERGDSAVYLCASMVAGGQYNEQFFGPGTRLTVL.

This clonotype is medium-sized by share. The J gene is TRBJ2-2, the V gene TRBV11-3; no clear D gene. CDR1 is SGHNT, CDR2 YENEEA, per germline. The CDR3 contains 14 residues. Trimming took 3 bases from V and 4 from J, leaving 9 bases between them. The DNA of the CDR3 is TGTGCCAGCAGCTTTCTGGCCTCCACCGGGGAGCTGTTTTTT. It translates to CASSFLASTGELFF.

This chain joins TRBV18 and TRBJ1-5; maybe TRBD1 (5 bases). This CDR3 comprises 13 residues. Germline-derived CDR1 and CDR2 are KGHSH and LQKENI. Trimming shortened V by 3 bases and J by 9 bases, and 12 bases separated the two germline ends. The CDR3 protein is CASSPRGVMPQHF. DNA for the CDR3: TGTGCCAGCTCACCTCGGGGGGTAATGCCCCAGCATTTT.

This rearrangement joins TRBV9 to TRBJ2-7; D might be TRBD2 (6 bases). V shed 0 bases and J shed 4 bases, with 8 bases lying between them. The CDR3 runs to 13 residues. Germline-derived CDR1 and CDR2 are SGDLS and YYNGEE. For the CDR3, the DNA is TGTGCCAGCAGCGTAGCGGGAGTTTACGAGCAGTACTTC. This translates into CASSVAGVYEQYF.

In its sample, this clonotype ranks as large. J is TRBJ2-7 and V is TRBV5-1, with a tentative D call TRBD1 (5 bases). CDR3 length: 13 residues. The V end was cut by 3 bases, the J end by 0 bases, with 7 bases between. Germline V gene sequence: CDR1 SGHRS, CDR2 YFSETQ. DNA of the CDR3: TGCGCCAGCAGCTCGGACAACTCCTACGAGCAGTACTTC. It encodes CASSSDNSYEQYF.

The chain has TRBV6-5 and TRBJ1-3; unclear D gene. V was cut by 4 bases and J by 2 bases, with 18 bases left in between. The germline V gene encodes CDR1 MNHEY and CDR2 SVGAGI. The CDR3 contains 17 residues. CDR3 DNA sequence: TGTGCCAGCAGTTTACAATCGACCGGGCATACTGGAAACACCATATATTTT. It translates to CASSLQSTGHTGNTIYF.

The gene calls are TRBV5-1 and TRBJ2-7; D tentatively reads TRBD1 or TRBD2 (5 bases each). This CDR3 region has 14 residues. Per germline, CDR1 SGHRS and CDR2 YFSETQ. V shed 0 bases and J shed 0 bases, with 7 bases lying between them. The CDR3 region has the DNA TGCGCCAGCAGCTTGGACGGGGCCTCCTACGAGCAGTACTTC. Protein sequence: CASSLDGASYEQYF.

By sample share, this clonotype is large. The chain links TRBV5-1 to TRBJ2-5; D ambiguous. Trimming took 3 bases from V and 2 from J, leaving 11 bases between them. Per germline, CDR1 SGHRS and CDR2 YFSETQ. The CDR3 is 14 residues long. For the CDR3, the DNA is TGCGCCAGCAGCTCGCACGGGCGGCAAGAGACCCAGTACTTC. It specifies CASSSHGRQETQYF.

This CDR3 is CASSLIGTDPQIRFF. The CDR3 DNA follows: TGCGCCAGCAGCTTAATCGGGACAGACCCACAAATCCGGTTCTTC. The V call is TRBV5-1, the J call TRBJ2-1, with TRBD1 matching over 7 bases. The CDR3 covers 15 residues. J gave up 15 bases and V 2 bases, and 17 bases lay outside the gene matches. Looked up from germline, CDR1 is SGHRS and CDR2 is YFSETQ.

The count of this clonotype is one. The chain joins TRBV18 to TRBJ2-5; weak D call: TRBD1 (5 bases). Trimming cost V 0 bases and J 2 bases, with 16 bases left between them. The CDR3 is 17 residues long. CDR1 and CDR2 from the germline V gene are KGHSH and LQKENI. CDR3 in amino acids: CASSPPGWPDTQETQYF. The CDR3, as DNA: TGTGCCAGCTCACCACCCGGCTGGCCGGACACGCAAGAGACCCAGTACTTC.

The chain uses TRBV9 and TRBJ2-2; 14 nucleotides line up with TRBD2. The V gene's germline CDR1 is SGDLS and CDR2 YYNGEE. The ends lost 3 bases at V and 5 bases at J; junction bases unmatched: 3. This CDR3 contains 16 residues. CDR3 loop: CASSGGTSGSTGELFF. In nucleotides, the CDR3 is TGTGCCAGCAGCGGAGGGACTAGCGGGAGTACCGGGGAGCTGTTTTTT. The full variable domain, with the rest looked up from reference TRBV9 and TRBJ2-2, is DSGVTQTPKHLITATGQRVTLRCSPRSGDLSVYWYQQSLDQGLQFLIQYYNGEERAKGNILERFSAQQFPDLHSELNLSSLELGDSALYFCASSGGTSGSTGELFFGEGSRLTVL.

The V call is TRBV5-1, the J call TRBJ2-3; a possible D gene is TRBD2 (6 bases). The V end lost 3 bases, the J end lost 1 base, and 6 bases lay between the germline ends. The CDR3 contains 13 residues. Germline loops: CDR1 SGHRS, CDR2 YFSETQ. The CDR3 DNA is TGCGCCAGCAGCTGGGAGGGCACAGATACGCAGTATTTT. It yields the protein CASSWEGTDTQYF.

This chain connects TRBV11-3 to TRBJ2-1; D might be TRBD1 or TRBD2, each matching 6 bases. V was trimmed by 2 bases and J by 8 bases, leaving 10 bases between them. This CDR3 has 13 residues. Germline V gene data show CDR1 as SGHNT and CDR2 as YENEEA. In DNA form, the CDR3 reads TGTGCCAGCAGCTTACCAGGGGAGGATGAGCAGTTCTTC. It specifies CASSLPGEDEQFF.

The rearrangement uses TRBV27 and TRBJ1-2; D is ambiguous. CDR3 length: 13 amino acids. Trimming removed 5 bases at V and 8 bases at J, with 15 bases between. Germline V lookup: CDR1 MNHEY, CDR2 SMNVEV (reference sequence). Written as DNA, the CDR3 is TGTGCCAGCAGTGGTTATGTCAGTGGCGGCTACACCTTC. Protein sequence: CASSGYVSGGYTF.

By its share, this clonotype is large. The chain links TRBV7-6 to TRBJ2-7; D is unresolved. The CDR3 covers 13 residues. Germline lookup yields CDR1 SGHVS and CDR2 FNYEAQ. Trimming shortened V by 5 bases and J by 5 bases, and 13 bases separated the two germline ends. The CDR3 spells CASSPRPLDEQYF. The CDR3 bases are TGTGCCAGCAGCCCCCGGCCCCTGGACGAGCAGTACTTC.